The T cell receptor beta chain under discussion was sequenced for a study of early T cells in non-severe SARS-CoV-2 infection. J was trimmed by 5 bases and V by 6 bases; bases with no gene match: 1. Per the germline V gene, CDR1 is SNHLY and CDR2 is FYNNEI. This CDR3 contains 12 residues. TCRdb itself ran the 5' RACE reads through MiXCR, one entry per CDR3 protein. The sample lists about 60,000 distinct CDR3 sequences, approximately 9% seen once, with approximately 18% in the top ten. The TCR sequence derives from an adult who was a healthcare worker with PCR-confirmed SARS-CoV-2 infection or an uninfected control (not recorded which). V usage is TRBV2 and J usage is TRBJ1-2; 9 bases line up with TRBD1. Sequenced: whole blood. CDR3 protein: CASSGTGYGYTF. CDR3 DNA sequence: TGTGCCAGCAGCGGGACAGGGTATGGCTACACCTTC.